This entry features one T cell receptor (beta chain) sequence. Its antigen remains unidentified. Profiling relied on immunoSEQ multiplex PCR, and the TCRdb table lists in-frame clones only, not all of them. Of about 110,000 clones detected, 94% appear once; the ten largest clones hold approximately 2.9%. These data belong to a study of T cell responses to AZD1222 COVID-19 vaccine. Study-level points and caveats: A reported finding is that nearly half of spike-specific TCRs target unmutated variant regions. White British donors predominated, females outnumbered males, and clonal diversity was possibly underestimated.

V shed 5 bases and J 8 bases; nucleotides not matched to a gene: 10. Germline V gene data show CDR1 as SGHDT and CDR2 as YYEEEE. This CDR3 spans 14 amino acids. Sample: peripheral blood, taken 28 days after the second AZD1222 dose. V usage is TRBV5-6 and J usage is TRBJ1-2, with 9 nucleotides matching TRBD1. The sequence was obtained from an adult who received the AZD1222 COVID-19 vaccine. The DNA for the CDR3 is TGTGCCAGCAGGATAGAACAGGGGGCTAGAGGCTACACCTTC. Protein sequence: CASRIEQGARGYTF.